This T cell receptor (beta chain) appears in the sequencing data of a study of blood T cell repertoires in COVID-19. Study-wide background: Material from acute and convalescent COVID-19 was sourced from the United States, Italy and Spain.

Recruitment covered about two dozen US areas and drew participants whose ages spanned roughly 18 to 95 years. In the original analysis: Amplification from reference gene primers served as the basis for estimated nucleated cell counts. Sequenced by immunoSEQ multiplex PCR; TCRdb stores in-frame clones only, minus some. The V and J calls and clone size come from that table; D and trimming were worked out from the DNA. The sample lists fewer than 350,000 clones; 85% were seen once. The CDR3 runs to 14 residues. CDR1 is SNHLY and CDR2 is FYNNEI in the germline V gene. V lost 6 bases and J lost 4, with 13 bases in between.

Sequenced sample: PBMCs or T cells enriched from blood (not recorded which). The origin of this receptor is a woman aged 30 to 39 who had been exposed to COVID-19. J is TRBJ1-5 and V is TRBV2, with D possibly TRBD1 on 6 matching bases. As DNA, the CDR3 is TGTGCCAGCAGACAGGGTACCATGAATCAGCCCCAGCATTTT. It specifies CASRQGTMNQPQHF.